This paragraph reports one T cell receptor (beta chain). Its antigen is unknown. This could be a read error, since a much larger clone is one nucleotide away. The sample belongs to a study of molecular identifiers for immune sequencing clone quantification. Study background: Five aliquots were made in replicates from the RNA of approximately 20,000 or 98,000 naive CD8 cells, and four were sequenced.

Libraries of bulk TCR were made by previously described methods (with listed TCR primers). One entry per CDR3 protein, called by TCRdb with MiXCR from the PCR reads. The sample lists about 86,000 distinct CDR3 sequences; more than 20% were seen once. The CDR3 contains 13 residues. Trimming took off 8 bases at V and 5 bases at J, with 13 bases between the two ends. Overall study findings and caveats: Clonotypes surpassing 20 RNA copies contained over 98% of effector molecules, versus under 1% in naive cells.

Sample: naive CD8+ T cells from blood, with Jurkat cell RNA spiked in. The subset denotes: FACS-sorted CD8+CD4-CCR7+CD45RA+ naive T cells. The genes are TRBV12-3 or TRBV12-4 and TRBJ2-1; D gene unclear. The source is a human donor in good health. Some libraries in this study had Jurkat cell RNA spiked in. The CDR3, as DNA: TGTGCCAGCCTGGATAGAGCCGACAATGAGCAGTTCTTC. It codes for CASLDRADNEQFF.